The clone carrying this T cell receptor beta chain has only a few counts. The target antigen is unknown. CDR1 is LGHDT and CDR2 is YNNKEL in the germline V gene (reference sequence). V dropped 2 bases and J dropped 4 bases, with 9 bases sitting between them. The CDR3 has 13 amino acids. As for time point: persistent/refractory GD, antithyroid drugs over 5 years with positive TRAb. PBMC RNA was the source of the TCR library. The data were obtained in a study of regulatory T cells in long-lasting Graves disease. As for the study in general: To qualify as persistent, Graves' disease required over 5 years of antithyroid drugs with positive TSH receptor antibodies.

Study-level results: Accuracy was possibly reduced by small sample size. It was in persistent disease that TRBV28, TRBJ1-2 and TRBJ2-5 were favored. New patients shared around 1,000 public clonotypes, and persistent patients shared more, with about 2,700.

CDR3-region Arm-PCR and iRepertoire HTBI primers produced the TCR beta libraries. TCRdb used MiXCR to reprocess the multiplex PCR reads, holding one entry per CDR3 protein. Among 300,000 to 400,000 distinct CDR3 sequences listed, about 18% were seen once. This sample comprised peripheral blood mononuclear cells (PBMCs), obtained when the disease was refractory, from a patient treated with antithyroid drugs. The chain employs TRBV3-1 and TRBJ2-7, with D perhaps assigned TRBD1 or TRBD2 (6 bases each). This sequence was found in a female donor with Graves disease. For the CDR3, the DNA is TGTGCCAGCAGCCAACAGGGGACTTACGAGCAGTACTTC. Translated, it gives CASSQQGTYEQYF.